The subject of this entry is one T cell receptor beta chain. This entry is derived from a study of blood T cell repertoires in COVID-19. Looking at the study overall: Whether acute or convalescent, the COVID-19 samples came from the United States, Italy and Spain.

Grouping used clinical history reported by participants in a survey and questionnaire. Here immunoSEQ multiplex PCR was the method, and the copy in TCRdb shows in-frame clones only, minus some. The sample shows more than 250,000 clones, about 87% of them seen only once. This receptor was obtained from a woman in her 30s who had recovered from COVID-19. Sequencing was performed on PBMCs or T cells enriched from blood (not recorded which).

The CDR3 DNA reads as TGTGCCAGCAGTTTAAAAGGTTGGAGTACGGGCAGGGTCCCCTACGAGCAGTACTTC. Translated: CASSLKGWSTGRVPYEQYF. This chain joins TRBV28 and TRBJ2-7, with D tentatively TRBD1 (5 bases). The CDR3 loop spans 19 amino acids. Germline CDR1 reads MDHEN; CDR2 reads SYDVKM. V was pared by 2 bases and J by 2 bases, with 25 bases between.